This TCR beta chain was recorded in a study of T cells in Graves' hyperthyroidism and ophthalmopathy. CDR1 is ENHRY and CDR2 is SYGVKD in the germline V gene. The CDR3 totals 13 residues. Trimming stripped 9 bases from V and 5 bases from J, with 15 bases between. What was amplified from RNA transcripts were TCR beta CDR3 regions. HTBI primers were the set used in a first-round RT-PCR of the TCR CDR3. Each CDR3 protein gets one entry after TCRdb re-called the multiplex PCR reads with MiXCR. The profile shows about 320,000 distinct CDR3 sequences, around a sixth of them singletons. The sample holds a few counts of this clonotype.

This sequence joins TRBV10-3 and TRBJ2-3, with D unclear. Sequenced material: blood. The receptor was derived from a man aged 25 to 40 with Graves' hyperthyroidism. The CDR3 nucleotides read TGTGCCATTGCTTACTCCCCCCGAGATACGCAGTATTTT. Amino acids: CAIAYSPRDTQYF.